This entry is about one TCR beta chain. Its antigen remains unidentified. The data were taken from a study of OX40 agonist ivuxolimab in advanced cancers. As for the study in general: With ivuxolimab, an agonistic anti-OX40 (CD134) antibody, patients were treated.

Study results and limitations: Low clonal expansion, among the lowest seen, marked partial responders at 0.1-3.0 mg/kg.

V was trimmed by 5 bases and J by 4 bases, leaving 11 bases between them. The germline V gene has CDR1 SGHTA and CDR2 FQGNSA. The CDR3 consists of 13 residues. Assay used: immunoSEQ multiplex PCR; TCRdb lists only in-frame clones, some missing. The sample has 95,000 to 100,000 clones; roughly four fifths are singletons. Blood got drawn at baseline, again on cycle 4 day 1, and then on cycle 7 day 1. The specimen comprised CD4+ or CD8+ T cells sorted from blood, sampled in a trial of the OX40 agonist ivuxolimab. The gene calls are TRBV7-2 and TRBJ1-1, with D hard to call. The receptor was isolated from an adult with an advanced solid tumor such as melanoma, head and neck, liver or kidney cancer. CDR3 protein: CASSNRRATEAFF. The CDR3 DNA is TGTGCCAGCAGCAACCGGAGGGCCACTGAAGCTTTCTTT.